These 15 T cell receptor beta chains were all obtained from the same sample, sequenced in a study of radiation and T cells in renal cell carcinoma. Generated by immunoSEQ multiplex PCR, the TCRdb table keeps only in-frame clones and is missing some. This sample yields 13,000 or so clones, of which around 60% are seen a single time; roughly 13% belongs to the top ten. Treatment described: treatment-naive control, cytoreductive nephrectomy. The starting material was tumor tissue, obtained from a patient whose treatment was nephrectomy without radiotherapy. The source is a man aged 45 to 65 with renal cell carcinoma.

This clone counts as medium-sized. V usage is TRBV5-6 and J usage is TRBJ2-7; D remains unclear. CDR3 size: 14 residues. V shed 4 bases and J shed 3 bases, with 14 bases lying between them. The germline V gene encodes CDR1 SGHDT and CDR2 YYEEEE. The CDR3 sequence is CASSAAIEDYEQYF. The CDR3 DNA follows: TGTGCCAGCAGCGCTGCGATAGAAGACTACGAGCAGTACTTC.

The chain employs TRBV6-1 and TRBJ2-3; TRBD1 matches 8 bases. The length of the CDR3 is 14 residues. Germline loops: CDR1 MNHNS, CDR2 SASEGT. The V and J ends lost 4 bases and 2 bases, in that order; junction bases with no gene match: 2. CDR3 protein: CASSGTGHTDTQYF. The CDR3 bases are TGTGCCAGCAGTGGGACAGGGCACACAGATACGCAGTATTTT.

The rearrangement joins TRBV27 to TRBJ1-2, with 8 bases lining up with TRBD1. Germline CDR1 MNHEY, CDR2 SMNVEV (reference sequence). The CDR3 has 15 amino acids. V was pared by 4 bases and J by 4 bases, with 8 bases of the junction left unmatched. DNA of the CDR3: TGTGCCAGCAGTTCCGAACAGGGGGAGTTCTATGGCTACACCTTC. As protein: CASSSEQGEFYGYTF.

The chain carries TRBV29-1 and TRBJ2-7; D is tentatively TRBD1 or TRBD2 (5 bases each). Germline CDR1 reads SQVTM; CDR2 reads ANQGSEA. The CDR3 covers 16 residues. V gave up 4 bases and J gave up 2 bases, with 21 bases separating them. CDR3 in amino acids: CSVVGDSKTSPYEQYF. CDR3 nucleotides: TGCAGCGTTGTGGGGGATTCTAAAACGTCGCCCTACGAGCAGTACTTC.

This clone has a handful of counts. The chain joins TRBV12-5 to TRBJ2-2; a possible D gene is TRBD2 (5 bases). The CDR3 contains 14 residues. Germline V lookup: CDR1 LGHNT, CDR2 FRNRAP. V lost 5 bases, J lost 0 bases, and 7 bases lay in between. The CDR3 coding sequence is TGTGCTAGTGGTGGACTCTCGAACACCGGGGAGCTGTTTTTT. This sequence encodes CASGGLSNTGELFF. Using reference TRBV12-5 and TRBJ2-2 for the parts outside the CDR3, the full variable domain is DARVTQTPRHKVTEMGQEVTMRCQPILGHNTVFWYRQTMMQGLELLAYFRNRAPLDDSGMPKDRFSAEMPDATLATLKIQPSEPRDSAVYFCASGGLSNTGELFFGEGSRLTVL.

CDR3 DNA: TGTGCCAGTAGTATACAGGGGGCGGTAGAGTCACCCCTCCACTTT. It translates to CASSIQGAVESPLHF. The chain uses TRBV19 and TRBJ1-6; TRBD1 matches at 8 bases. The CDR3 loop spans 15 amino acids. The germline CDR1 and CDR2 sequences are LNHDA and SQIVND (reference sequence). Germline trimming cut 2 bases from V and 10 bases from J; bases unmatched to any gene: 7.

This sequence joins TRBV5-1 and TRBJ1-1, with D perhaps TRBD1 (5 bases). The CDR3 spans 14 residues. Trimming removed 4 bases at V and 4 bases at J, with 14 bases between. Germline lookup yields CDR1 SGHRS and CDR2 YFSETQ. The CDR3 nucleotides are TGCGCCAGCAGCCCGACGGGGGGAAGCACTGAAGCTTTCTTT. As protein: CASSPTGGSTEAFF.

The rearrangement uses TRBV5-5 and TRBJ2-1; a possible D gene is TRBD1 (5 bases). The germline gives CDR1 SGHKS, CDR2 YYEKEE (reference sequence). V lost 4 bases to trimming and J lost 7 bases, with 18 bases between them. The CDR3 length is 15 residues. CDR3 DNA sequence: TGTGCCAGCAGCCTTGGGGCTGTTAGTTTGAATGAGCAGTTCTTC. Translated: CASSLGAVSLNEQFF.

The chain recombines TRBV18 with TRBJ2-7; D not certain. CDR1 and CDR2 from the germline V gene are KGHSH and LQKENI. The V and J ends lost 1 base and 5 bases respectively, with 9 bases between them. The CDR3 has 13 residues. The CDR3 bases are TGTGCCAGCTCACCACTGGTATTCGACGAGCAGTACTTC. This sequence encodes CASSPLVFDEQYF.

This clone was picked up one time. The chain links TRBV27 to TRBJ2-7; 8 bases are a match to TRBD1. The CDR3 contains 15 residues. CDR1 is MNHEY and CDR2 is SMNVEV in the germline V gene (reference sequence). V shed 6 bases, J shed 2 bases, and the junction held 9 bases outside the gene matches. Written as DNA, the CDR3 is TGTGCCAGCAGCGTGGGGTCGGACAGGGCCTACGAGCAGTACTTC. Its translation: CASSVGSDRAYEQYF.

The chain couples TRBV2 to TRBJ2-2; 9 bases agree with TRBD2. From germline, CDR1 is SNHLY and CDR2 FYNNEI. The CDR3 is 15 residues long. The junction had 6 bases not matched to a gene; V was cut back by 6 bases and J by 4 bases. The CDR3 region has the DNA TGTGCCAGCAGGGGGGGACTAGCCGGCACCGGGGAGCTGTTTTTT. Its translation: CASRGGLAGTGELFF.

CDR3 sequence reads: CASSSGSSYNEQFF. CDR3 DNA: TGTGCCAGCAGCTCAGGGAGCTCCTACAATGAGCAGTTCTTC. The chain recombines TRBV7-9 with TRBJ2-1; the D call may be TRBD1 or TRBD2 (5 bases each). V lost 4 bases and J lost 0, with 7 bases in between. Per germline, CDR1 SEHNR and CDR2 FQNEAQ (reference sequence). This CDR3 spans 14 amino acids.

CDR3 protein: CASSEGQGGNQPQHF. CDR3 nucleotides: TGCGCCAGCAGCGAGGGACAGGGGGGCAATCAGCCCCAGCATTTT. The chain links TRBV5-1 to TRBJ1-5, with TRBD1 matching 11 bases. This CDR3 region has 15 residues. The germline CDR1 and CDR2 sequences are SGHRS and YFSETQ. Trimming at V came to 4 bases and at J to 2 bases, leaving 2 bases not matched to a gene.

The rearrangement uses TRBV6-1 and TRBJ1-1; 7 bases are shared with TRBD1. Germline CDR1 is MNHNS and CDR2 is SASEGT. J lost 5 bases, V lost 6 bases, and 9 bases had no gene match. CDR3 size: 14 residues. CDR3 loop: CASSADRVWTEAFF. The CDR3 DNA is TGTGCCAGCAGCGCAGACAGGGTATGGACTGAAGCTTTCTTT.

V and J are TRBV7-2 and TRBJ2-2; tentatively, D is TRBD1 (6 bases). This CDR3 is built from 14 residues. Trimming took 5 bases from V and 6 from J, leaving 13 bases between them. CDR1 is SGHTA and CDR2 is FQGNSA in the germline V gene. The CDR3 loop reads CASSRDTSPGELFF. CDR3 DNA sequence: TGTGCCAGCAGCCGGGACACCTCGCCCGGGGAGCTGTTTTTT.